This T cell receptor (beta chain) was sequenced in a study of T cells expressing NK-cell markers. Study in general: Repertoire data for TCR beta were derived from sorted T cells (CD3+CD56+NKG2C+, CD3+CD56+NKG2C- and CD3+CD56-NKG2C+).

TCRdb reprocessed the 5' RACE reads; each CDR3 protein has one entry and no DNA is given. This repertoire includes 550,000 or so distinct CDR3 sequences. Study-level points and caveats: Uncertainty persisted over the HCMV specificity of expanded NKG2C+ T cell clones.

Comments on this clonotype: As yet, its antigen is unknown.

The sequence was obtained from a man between 18 and 35 years old in good health. The source material was blood T cells: a sorted CD56 or NKG2C T cell subset, CD4+ or CD8+ T cells, or bulk PBMC T cells (not recorded which).

CDR3: CASSNTAEAYYNEQFF. This sequence joins TRBV6-2 or TRBV6-3 and TRBJ2-1. Germline V gives CDR1 MNHEY, CDR2 SVGEGT. CDR3 size: 16 residues.